These 25 T cell receptor beta chains share one sample of origin, sequenced in a study of blood T cell repertoires in COVID-19. The repertoire was sequenced with immunoSEQ multiplex PCR; TCRdb's copy has only in-frame clones and lacks some. The profile shows roughly 170,000 clones, approximately 80% of them singletons. Material: PBMCs or T cells enriched from blood (not recorded which). Receptors originate from a man aged 50 or older who had recovered from COVID-19.

The chain carries TRBV29-1 and TRBJ2-5, with 9 bases identical to TRBD1. The CDR3 is made up of 15 amino acids. CDR1 and CDR2 (germline): SQVTM, ANQGSEA. The CDR3 DNA sequence: TGCAGTAGTAGGCTCCGGGACAGGGCCCAAGAGACCCAGTACTTC. As protein: CSSRLRDRAQETQYF.

The sample holds a few counts of this clone. The V call is TRBV5-1, the J call TRBJ2-1, with TRBD2 identical over 10 bases. This CDR3 is 13 amino acids long. V dropped 4 bases and J dropped 10; count of bases not matched to a gene: 5. Germline values: CDR1 SGHRS, CDR2 YFSETQ. The CDR3, as DNA: TGCGCCAGCAGCGAGCGGGGGGGCCTAGAGCAGTTCTTC. Residues: CASSERGGLEQFF.

CDR3 DNA sequence: TGCGCCAGCAGCCAGCGGGGTCAGCCCCAGCATTTT. As protein: CASSQRGQPQHF. This chain joins TRBV4-1 and TRBJ1-5; no clear D. The CDR3 covers 12 residues. Trimming took off 3 bases at V and 6 bases at J, with 6 bases between the two ends. Looked up from germline, CDR1 is MGHRA and CDR2 is YSYEKL.

V usage is TRBV25-1 and J usage is TRBJ2-1; possible D gene TRBD2, 7 bases. The CDR3 runs to 16 residues. CDR1 is MGHDK and CDR2 is SYGVNS in the germline V gene. Trimming left V 7 bases short and J 3 bases short, with 19 bases between. The chain's CDR3 is CASTGGGGSHYNEQFF. Here the CDR3 DNA reads TGTGCCAGCACTGGAGGGGGGGGCTCACACTACAATGAGCAGTTCTTC.

The table lists this clone with a few counts. The rearrangement joins TRBV7-3 to TRBJ1-1; 7 bases are a match to TRBD1. V shed 5 bases, J shed 4 bases, and the junction held 10 bases outside the gene matches. Germline CDR1 and CDR2: SGHTA and FQGTGA. The CDR3 runs to 15 residues. The CDR3 DNA sequence: TGTGCCAGCAGCACCGGACAGGTTTCTTCCACTGAAGCTTTCTTT. Its protein product is CASSTGQVSSTEAFF.

The rearrangement links TRBV5-1 to TRBJ1-1, with D unresolved. V was pared by 8 bases and J by 3 bases, with 14 bases between. Germline lookup yields CDR1 SGHRS and CDR2 YFSETQ. This CDR3 has 13 amino acids. CDR3 residues: CASRTALDTEAFF. The CDR3 region has the DNA TGCGCCAGTCGAACAGCCTTAGACACTGAAGCTTTCTTT.

The chain has TRBV15 and TRBJ1-3; 9 bases fit TRBD1. V shed 6 bases and J 0 bases; nucleotides not matched to a gene: 3. The CDR3 sequence is 15 residues long. CDR1 and CDR2 from the germline V gene are LNHNV and YYDKDF (reference sequence). For the CDR3, the DNA is TGTGCCACCAGGACGGACAGGGGCTCTGGAAACACCATATATTTT. Amino acid sequence: CATRTDRGSGNTIYF.

There are a few counts of this clone. V is TRBV4-2 and J is TRBJ1-2; D unresolved. Trimming stripped 0 bases from V and 2 bases from J, with 7 bases between. This CDR3 contains 14 residues. CDR1 and CDR2 (germline): LGHNA, YNFKEQ. DNA for the CDR3: TGTGCCAGCAGCCAAGAAACGGGGAACTATGGCTACACCTTC. Encoded protein: CASSQETGNYGYTF.

J is TRBJ1-1 and V is TRBV5-6; unclear D gene. Trimming pared 4 bases from V and 11 bases from J, leaving 18 bases between. Germline V gives CDR1 SGHDT, CDR2 YYEEEE. The CDR3 is 13 residues long. This CDR3 is CASSLIPGPGAFF. Written as DNA, the CDR3 is TGTGCCAGCAGCCTAATACCGGGCCCGGGGGCTTTCTTT.

This chain links TRBV28 with TRBJ1-2; 9 bases agree with TRBD1. Trimming at V came to 4 bases and at J to 5 bases, leaving 14 bases not matched to a gene. The CDR3 is made up of 17 amino acids. Germline assignment: CDR1 MDHEN and CDR2 SYDVKM. CDR3 region: CASSYYSSGQGRYGYTF. The CDR3 DNA sequence: TGTGCCAGCAGTTATTACTCTTCGGGACAGGGAAGGTATGGCTACACCTTC.

Only a few counts were recorded for this clone. The chain uses TRBV4-1 and TRBJ1-6; D uncertain. CDR3 length: 18 amino acids. The V end was cut by 0 bases, the J end by 0 bases, with 12 bases between. Germline V gene sequence: CDR1 MGHRA, CDR2 YSYEKL. The CDR3 DNA is TGCGCCAGCAGCCAAGATGGCGGGATTAGCTCCTATAATTCACCCCTCCACTTT. As protein: CASSQDGGISSYNSPLHF.

The CDR3 spells CASSKTTGKGYEQYF. The CDR3 coding sequence is TGTGCCAGCAGCAAGACAACAGGGAAAGGGTACGAGCAGTACTTC. The chain couples TRBV14 to TRBJ2-7; maybe TRBD1 (6 bases). Germline CDR1 and CDR2: SGHDN and FVKESK. The CDR3 has 15 amino acids. Trimming pared 5 bases from V and 4 bases from J, leaving 18 bases between.

V gene TRBV19 combines with J gene TRBJ1-2; tentatively, D is TRBD1 (5 bases). Germline V gene sequence: CDR1 LNHDA, CDR2 SQIVND (reference sequence). CDR3 length: 14 residues. V gave up 9 bases and J gave up 2 bases, with 16 bases separating them. DNA for the CDR3: TGTGCCAGCACCGCCCAAGGGGTGAACTATGGCTACACCTTC. Encoded protein: CASTAQGVNYGYTF.

V and J are TRBV10-3 and TRBJ1-6; D perhaps matches TRBD1 (5 bases). Germline assignment: CDR1 ENHRY and CDR2 SYGVKD. CDR3 length: 13 residues. V was cut by 4 bases and J by 9 bases, with 10 bases left in between. The CDR3 here is CAISVPGGSPLHF. CDR3 nucleotides: TGTGCCATCAGTGTACCCGGGGGTTCACCCCTCCACTTT.

The gene calls are TRBV19 and TRBJ2-2; D gene unclear. This CDR3 spans 15 amino acids. Germline values: CDR1 LNHDA, CDR2 SQIVND (reference sequence). V lost 3 bases to trimming and J lost 0 bases, with 8 bases between them. DNA of the CDR3: TGTGCCAGTAGTATCCGACTTTCGAACACCGGGGAGCTGTTTTTT. Translated: CASSIRLSNTGELFF.

In this sample, this clone turned up once. The DNA for the CDR3 is TGTGCCAGCAGCCTAAGAGGGGGCGTGGACACCATATATTTT. The encoded protein is CASSLRGGVDTIYF. This chain connects TRBV7-9 to TRBJ1-3; 7 bases agree with TRBD1. There are 14 residues in the CDR3. The germline CDR1 and CDR2 sequences are SEHNR and FQNEAQ (reference sequence). The ends lost 5 bases at V and 8 bases at J; junction bases unmatched: 9.

A single count supports this clone. The chain employs TRBV11-2 and TRBJ1-3, with TRBD1 as a possible D gene (5 bases). In germline, CDR1 is SGHAT, CDR2 FQNNGV. CDR3 size: 14 residues. V was cut by 5 bases and J by 2 bases, with 10 bases left in between. The CDR3 bases are TGTGCCAGCAGCAGCGGGGGAGCTGGAAACACCATATATTTT. Protein: CASSSGGAGNTIYF.

DNA for the CDR3: TGTGCCACTCCCGGGACAGAACACTCTGGAAACACCATATATTTT. The encoded protein is CATPGTEHSGNTIYF. The chain uses TRBV6-5 and TRBJ1-3, with TRBD1 matching 7 bases. Germline V gene sequence: CDR1 MNHEY, CDR2 SVGAGI. The CDR3 is 15 amino acids. Trimming took 10 bases from V and 0 from J; bases not matched to a gene: 9.

V is TRBV19 and J is TRBJ1-1; D gene ambiguous. The CDR3 is made up of 14 amino acids. Germline CDR1 is LNHDA and CDR2 is SQIVND (reference sequence). Trimming pared 5 bases from V and 1 base from J, leaving 11 bases between. The CDR3 DNA follows: TGTGCCAGTAGTCCTGGAGGATGGAACACTGAAGCTTTCTTT. Translating it yields CASSPGGWNTEAFF.

The V gene is TRBV6-6, the J gene TRBJ1-2, with D possibly TRBD1 on 6 matching bases. Per the germline V gene, CDR1 is MNHNY and CDR2 is SVGAGI (reference sequence). The V gene lost 2 bases and the J gene lost 8 bases, with 15 bases spanning the gap. The CDR3 has 14 residues. For the CDR3, the DNA is TGTGCCAGCAGTTACGTGGGGGGGGCGTCCGGCTACACCTTC. Encoded protein: CASSYVGGASGYTF.

The genes are TRBV6-5 and TRBJ1-3; 9 bases are shared with TRBD1. V trimming: 8 bases; J trimming: 4 bases; junction bases outside the gene matches: 6. The germline gives CDR1 MNHEY, CDR2 SVGAGI. This CDR3 is 14 amino acids long. CDR3 amino acids: CASQDRGVGNTIYF. CDR3 nucleotides: TGTGCCAGCCAGGACAGGGGTGTCGGAAACACCATATATTTT.

The chain carries TRBV28 and TRBJ1-2; 9 nucleotides agree with TRBD1. V lost 4 bases, J lost 5 bases, and 8 bases stayed unmatched. The V gene's germline CDR1 is MDHEN and CDR2 SYDVKM. The CDR3 length is 15 residues. CDR3 coding DNA: TGTGCCAGCAGTTCCGGGACAGGGAGAGGGTATGGCTACACCTTC. Its protein is CASSSGTGRGYGYTF.

The chain uses TRBV13 and TRBJ1-2; 9 bases match TRBD1. CDR3 length: 13 amino acids. The germline V gene has CDR1 PRHDT and CDR2 FYEKMQ (reference sequence). J was trimmed by 9 bases and V by 6 bases; bases with no gene match: 8. This CDR3 is CASRITGGRSYTF. In nucleotides, the CDR3 is TGTGCCAGCAGGATAACAGGGGGCAGAAGCTACACCTTC.

The chain is built from TRBV5-1 and TRBJ2-1, with 9 nucleotides matching TRBD1. Germline assignment: CDR1 SGHRS and CDR2 YFSETQ. The CDR3 covers 16 residues. V shed 3 bases, J shed 2 bases, and the junction held 6 bases outside the gene matches. This CDR3 reads CASSWTGELTYNEQFF. The CDR3, as DNA: TGCGCCAGCAGCTGGACAGGGGAACTAACCTACAATGAGCAGTTCTTC.

V gene TRBV7-3 combines with J gene TRBJ2-2; D gene unclear. V lost 6 bases and J 6 bases, leaving 14 bases between the germline ends. The CDR3 contains 14 residues. Germline V CDR1 and CDR2: SGHTA, FQGTGA. CDR3 sequence (DNA): TGTGCCAGCAGGCCAGACATTTCCTCCGGGGAGCTGTTTTTT. Protein: CASRPDISSGELFF. The full variable domain, in which reference TRBV7-3 and TRBJ2-2 provide the parts outside the CDR3, is GAGVSQTPSNKVTEKGKYVELRCDPISGHTALYWYRQSLGQGPEFLIYFQGTGAADDSGLPNDRFFAVRPEGSVSTLKIQRTERGDSAVYLCASRPDISSGELFFGEGSRLTVL.